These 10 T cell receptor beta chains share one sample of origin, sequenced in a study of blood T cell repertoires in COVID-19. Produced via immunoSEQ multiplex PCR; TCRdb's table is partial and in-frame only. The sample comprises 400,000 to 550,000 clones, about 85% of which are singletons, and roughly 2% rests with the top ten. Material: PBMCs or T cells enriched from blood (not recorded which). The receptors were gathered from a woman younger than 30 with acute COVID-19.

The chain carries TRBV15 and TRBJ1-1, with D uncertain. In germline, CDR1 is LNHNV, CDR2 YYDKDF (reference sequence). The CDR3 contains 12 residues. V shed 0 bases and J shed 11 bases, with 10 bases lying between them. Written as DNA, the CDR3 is TGTGCCACCAGCAGAGAAATAGACGGGGCTTTCTTT. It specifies CATSREIDGAFF.

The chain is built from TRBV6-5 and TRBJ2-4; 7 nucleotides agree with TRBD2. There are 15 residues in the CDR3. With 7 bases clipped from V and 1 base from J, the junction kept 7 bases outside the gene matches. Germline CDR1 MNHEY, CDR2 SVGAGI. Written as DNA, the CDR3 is TGTGCCAGCACTACTGGGGGGGTGGCCAAAAACATTCAGTACTTC. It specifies CASTTGGVAKNIQYF.

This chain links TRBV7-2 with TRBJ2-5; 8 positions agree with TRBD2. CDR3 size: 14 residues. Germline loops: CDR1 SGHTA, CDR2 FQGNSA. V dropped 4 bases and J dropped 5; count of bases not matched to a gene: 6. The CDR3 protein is CASSYGLARETQYF. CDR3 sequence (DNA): TGTGCCAGCAGCTACGGACTAGCCAGGGAGACCCAGTACTTC.

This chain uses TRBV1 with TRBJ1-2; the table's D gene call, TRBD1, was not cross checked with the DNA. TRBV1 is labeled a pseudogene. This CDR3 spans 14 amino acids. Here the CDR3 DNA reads TGCACCAGCAGCCAGGACAGAGGGGAATATGGCTACACCTTC. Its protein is CTSSQDRGEYGYTF.

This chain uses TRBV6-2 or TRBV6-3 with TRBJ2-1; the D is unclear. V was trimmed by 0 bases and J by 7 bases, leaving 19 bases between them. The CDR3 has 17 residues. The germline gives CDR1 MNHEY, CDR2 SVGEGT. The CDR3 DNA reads TGTGCCAGCAGTTACTCGAGACATTCAGAGCTCAAGAATGAGCAGTTCTTC. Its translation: CASSYSRHSELKNEQFF.

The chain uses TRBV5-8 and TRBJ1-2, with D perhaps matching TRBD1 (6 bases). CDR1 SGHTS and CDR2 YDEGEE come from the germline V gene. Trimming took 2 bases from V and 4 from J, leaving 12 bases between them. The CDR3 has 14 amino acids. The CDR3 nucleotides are TGTGCCAGCAGCTTCCTAGGACAGATCTATGGCTACACCTTC. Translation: CASSFLGQIYGYTF.

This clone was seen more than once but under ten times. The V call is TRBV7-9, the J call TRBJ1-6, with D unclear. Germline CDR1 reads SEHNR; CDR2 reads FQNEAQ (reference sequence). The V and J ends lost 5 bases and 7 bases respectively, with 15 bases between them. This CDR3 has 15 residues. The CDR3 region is CASSPLSRGNSPLHF. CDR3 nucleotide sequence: TGTGCCAGCAGCCCCTTGAGTCGGGGAAATTCACCCCTCCACTTT.

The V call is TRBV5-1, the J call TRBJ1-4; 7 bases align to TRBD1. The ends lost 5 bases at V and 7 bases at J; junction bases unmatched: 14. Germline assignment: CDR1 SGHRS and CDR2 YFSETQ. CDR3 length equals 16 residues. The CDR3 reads CASSLGTGVYGEKLFF. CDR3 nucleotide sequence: TGCGCCAGCAGTTTAGGTACAGGGGTTTATGGTGAAAAACTGTTTTTT.

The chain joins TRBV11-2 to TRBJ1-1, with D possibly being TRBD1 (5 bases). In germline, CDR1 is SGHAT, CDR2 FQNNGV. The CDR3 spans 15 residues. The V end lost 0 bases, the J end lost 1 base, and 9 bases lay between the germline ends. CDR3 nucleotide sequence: TGTGCCAGCAGCTTAGAATCGGGGGGGAACACTGAAGCTTTCTTT. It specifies CASSLESGGNTEAFF.

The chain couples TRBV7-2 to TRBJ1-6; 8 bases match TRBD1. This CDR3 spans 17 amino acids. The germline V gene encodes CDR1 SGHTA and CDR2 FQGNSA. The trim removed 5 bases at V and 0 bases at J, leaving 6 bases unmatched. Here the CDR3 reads CASSQGAGSSYNSPLHF. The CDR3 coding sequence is TGTGCCAGCAGCCAGGGGGCAGGGAGCTCCTATAATTCACCCCTCCACTTT.